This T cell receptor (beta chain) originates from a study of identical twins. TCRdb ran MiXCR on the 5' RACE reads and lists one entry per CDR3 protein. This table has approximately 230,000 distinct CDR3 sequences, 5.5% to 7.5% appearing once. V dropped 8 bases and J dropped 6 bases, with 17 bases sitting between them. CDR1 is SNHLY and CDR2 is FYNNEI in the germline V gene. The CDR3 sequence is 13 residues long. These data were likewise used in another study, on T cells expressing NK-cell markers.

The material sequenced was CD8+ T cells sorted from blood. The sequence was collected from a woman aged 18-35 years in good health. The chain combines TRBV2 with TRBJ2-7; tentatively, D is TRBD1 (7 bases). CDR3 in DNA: TGTGCCAGCGATTCCAGGGGGAGGCCCGAGCAGTACTTC. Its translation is CASDSRGRPEQYF. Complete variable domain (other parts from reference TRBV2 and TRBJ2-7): EPEVTQTPSHQVTQMGQEVILRCVPISNHLYFYWYRQILGQKVEFLVSFYNNEISEKSEIFDDQFSVERPDGSNFTLKIRSTKLEDSAMYFCASDSRGRPEQYFGPGTRLTVT.